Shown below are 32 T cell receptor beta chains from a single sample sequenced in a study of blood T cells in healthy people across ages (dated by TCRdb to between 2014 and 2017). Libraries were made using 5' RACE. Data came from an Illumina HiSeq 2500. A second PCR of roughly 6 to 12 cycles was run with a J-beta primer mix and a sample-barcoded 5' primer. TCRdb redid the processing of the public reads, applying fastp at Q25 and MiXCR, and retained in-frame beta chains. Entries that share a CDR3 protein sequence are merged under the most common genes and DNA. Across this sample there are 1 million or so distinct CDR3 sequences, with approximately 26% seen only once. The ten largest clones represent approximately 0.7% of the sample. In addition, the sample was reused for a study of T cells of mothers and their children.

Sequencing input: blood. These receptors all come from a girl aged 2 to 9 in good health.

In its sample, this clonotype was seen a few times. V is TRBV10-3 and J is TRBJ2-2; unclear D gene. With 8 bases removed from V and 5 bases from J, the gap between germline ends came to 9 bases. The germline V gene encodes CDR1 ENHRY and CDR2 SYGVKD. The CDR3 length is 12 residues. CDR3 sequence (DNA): TGTGCCATCGGGTCCGGGACCGGGGAGCTGTTTTTT. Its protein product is CAIGSGTGELFF.

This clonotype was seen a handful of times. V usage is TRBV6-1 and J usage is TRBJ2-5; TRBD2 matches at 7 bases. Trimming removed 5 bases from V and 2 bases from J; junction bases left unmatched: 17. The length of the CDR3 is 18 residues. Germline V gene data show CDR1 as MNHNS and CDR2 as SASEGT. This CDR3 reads CASSPRPAGEGTQETQYF. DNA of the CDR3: TGTGCCAGCAGTCCTCGCCCCGCGGGAGAGGGGACTCAAGAGACCCAGTACTTC.

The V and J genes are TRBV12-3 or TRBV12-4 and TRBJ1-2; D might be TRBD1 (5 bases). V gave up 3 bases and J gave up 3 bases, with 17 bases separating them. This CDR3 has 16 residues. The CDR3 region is CASSLGERDPYYGYTF. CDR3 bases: TGTGCCAGCAGTTTGGGGGAAAGGGATCCCTACTATGGCTACACCTTC.

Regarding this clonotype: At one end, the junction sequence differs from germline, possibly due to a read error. The CDR3 protein is CASSLGTGAAEQYF. Written as DNA, the CDR3 is TGTGCCAGTAGCTTGGGGACAGGGGCCGCCGAGCAGTACTTC. The rearrangement uses TRBV5-6 and TRBJ2-7; 10 bases are a match to TRBD1. The CDR3 runs 14 residues. Germline lookup yields CDR1 SGHDT and CDR2 YYEEEE.

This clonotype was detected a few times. CDR3 sequence reads: CASSLEGRILSGANVLTF. The CDR3 DNA reads TGTGCCAGCAGTTTAGAGGGACGGATCCTCTCTGGGGCCAACGTCCTGACTTTC. The chain links TRBV12-3 or TRBV12-4 to TRBJ2-6, with D perhaps being TRBD1 or TRBD2 (5 bases each). Trimming stripped 1 base from V and 0 bases from J, with 13 bases between. The CDR3 extends over 18 amino acids.

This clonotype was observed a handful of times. CDR3 DNA sequence: TGTGCCACCAGCAGATCCGGGACAGGGTCCTCTGGAAACACCATATATTTT. Translating gives CATSRSGTGSSGNTIYF. The chain carries TRBV15 and TRBJ1-3; the match to TRBD1 covers 9 bases. This CDR3 is built from 17 residues. Germline V gives CDR1 LNHNV, CDR2 YYDKDF (reference sequence). With 2 bases clipped from V and 0 bases from J, the junction kept 5 bases outside the gene matches. Filled out from reference TRBV15 and TRBJ1-3, the complete variable domain reads DAMVIQNPRYQVTQFGKPVTLSCSQTLNHNVMYWYQQKSSQAPKLLFHYYDKDFNNEADTPDNFQSRRPNTSFCFLDIRSPGLGDTAMYLCATSRSGTGSSGNTIYFGEGSWLTVV.

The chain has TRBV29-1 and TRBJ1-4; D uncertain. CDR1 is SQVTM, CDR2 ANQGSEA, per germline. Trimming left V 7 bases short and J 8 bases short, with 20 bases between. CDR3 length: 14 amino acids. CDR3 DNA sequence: TGCAGCGCCAATGGAGGGCAATTTGGGGAAAAACTGTTTTTT. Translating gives CSANGGQFGEKLFF.

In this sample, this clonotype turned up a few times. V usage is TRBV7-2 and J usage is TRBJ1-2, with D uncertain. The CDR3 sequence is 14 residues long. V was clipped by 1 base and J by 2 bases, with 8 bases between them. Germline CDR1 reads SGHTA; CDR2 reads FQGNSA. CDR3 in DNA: TGTGCCAGCAGCTTAGGGGCGGGCAACTATGGCTACACCTTC. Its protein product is CASSLGAGNYGYTF.

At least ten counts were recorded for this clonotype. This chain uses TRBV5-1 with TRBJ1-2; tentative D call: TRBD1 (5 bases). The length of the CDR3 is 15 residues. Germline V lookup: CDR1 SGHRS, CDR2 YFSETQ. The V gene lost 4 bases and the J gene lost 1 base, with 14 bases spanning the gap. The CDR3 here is CASSPTGLLNYGYTF. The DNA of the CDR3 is TGCGCCAGCAGCCCGACGGGACTCCTTAACTATGGCTACACCTTC.

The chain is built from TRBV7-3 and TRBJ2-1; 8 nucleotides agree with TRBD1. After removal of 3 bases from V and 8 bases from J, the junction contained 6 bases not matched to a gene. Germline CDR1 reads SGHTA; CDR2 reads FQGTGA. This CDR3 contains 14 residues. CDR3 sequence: CASSFTRGHDEQFF. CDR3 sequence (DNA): TGTGCCAGCAGCTTTACCAGGGGGCATGATGAGCAGTTCTTC.

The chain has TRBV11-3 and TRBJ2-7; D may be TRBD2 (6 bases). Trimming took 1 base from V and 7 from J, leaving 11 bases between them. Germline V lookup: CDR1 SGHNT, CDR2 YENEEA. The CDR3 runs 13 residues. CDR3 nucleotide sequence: TGTGCCAGCAGCTTAGGGGACTTAGGGGAGCAGTACTTC. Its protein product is CASSLGDLGEQYF.

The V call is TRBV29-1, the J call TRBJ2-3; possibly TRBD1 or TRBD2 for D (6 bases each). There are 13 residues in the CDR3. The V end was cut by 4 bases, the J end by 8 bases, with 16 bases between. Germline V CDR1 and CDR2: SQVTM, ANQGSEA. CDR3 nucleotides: TGCAGCGTTGTCTTGGAGGGGGGAGGTACGCAGTATTTT. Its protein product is CSVVLEGGGTQYF.

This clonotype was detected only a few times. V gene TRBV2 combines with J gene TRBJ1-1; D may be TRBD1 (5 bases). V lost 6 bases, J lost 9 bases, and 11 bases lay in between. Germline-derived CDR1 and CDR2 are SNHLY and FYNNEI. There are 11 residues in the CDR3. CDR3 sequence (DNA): TGTGCCAGCAGACGGGGCAGACAAGCTTTCTTT. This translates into CASRRGRQAFF.

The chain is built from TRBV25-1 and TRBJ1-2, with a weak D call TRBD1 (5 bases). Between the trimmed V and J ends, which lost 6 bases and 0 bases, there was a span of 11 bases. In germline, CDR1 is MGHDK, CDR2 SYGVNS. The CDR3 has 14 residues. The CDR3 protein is CASSRQTANYGYTF. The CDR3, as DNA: TGTGCCAGCAGCCGACAGACCGCTAACTATGGCTACACCTTC.

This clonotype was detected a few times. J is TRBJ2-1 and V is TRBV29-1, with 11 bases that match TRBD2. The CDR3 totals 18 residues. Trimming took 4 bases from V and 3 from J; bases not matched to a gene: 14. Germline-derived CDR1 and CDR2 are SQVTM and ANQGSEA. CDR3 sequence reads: CSVVGEASGRSFYNEQFF. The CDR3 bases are TGCAGCGTTGTTGGTGAGGCTAGCGGGAGGAGTTTCTACAATGAGCAGTTCTTC.

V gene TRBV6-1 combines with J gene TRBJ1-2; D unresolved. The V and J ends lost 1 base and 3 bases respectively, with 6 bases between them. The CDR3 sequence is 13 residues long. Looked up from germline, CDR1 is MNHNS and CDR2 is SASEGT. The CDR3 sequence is CASSEVRDYGYTF. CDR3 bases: TGTGCCAGCAGTGAAGTACGGGACTATGGCTACACCTTC.

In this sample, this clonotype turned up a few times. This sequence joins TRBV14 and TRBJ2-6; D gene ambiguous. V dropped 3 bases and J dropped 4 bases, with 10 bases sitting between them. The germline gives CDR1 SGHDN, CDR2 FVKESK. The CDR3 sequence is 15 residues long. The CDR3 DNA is TGTGCCAGCAGCCATTTTCGTGGGGGGGCCAACGTCCTGACTTTC. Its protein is CASSHFRGGANVLTF.

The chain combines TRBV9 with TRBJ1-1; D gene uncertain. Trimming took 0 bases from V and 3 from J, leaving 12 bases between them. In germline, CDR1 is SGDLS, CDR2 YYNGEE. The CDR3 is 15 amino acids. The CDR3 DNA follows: TGTGCCAGCAGCGTAGACGGGGTCTCGTACACTGAAGCTTTCTTT. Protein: CASSVDGVSYTEAFF.

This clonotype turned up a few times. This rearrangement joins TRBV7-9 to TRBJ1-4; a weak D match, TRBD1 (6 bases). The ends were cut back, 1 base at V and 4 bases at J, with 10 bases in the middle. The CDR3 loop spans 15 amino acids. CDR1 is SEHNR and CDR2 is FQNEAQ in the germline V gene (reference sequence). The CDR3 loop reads CASSLDADSNEKLFF. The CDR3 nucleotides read TGTGCCAGCAGCTTAGATGCGGACAGTAATGAAAAACTGTTTTTT.

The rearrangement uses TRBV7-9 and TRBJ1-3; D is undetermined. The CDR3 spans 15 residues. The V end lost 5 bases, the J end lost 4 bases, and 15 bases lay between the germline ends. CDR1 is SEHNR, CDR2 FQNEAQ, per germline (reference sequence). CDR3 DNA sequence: TGTGCCAGCAGCCCACGTGACTCGGTGGGAAACACCATATATTTT. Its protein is CASSPRDSVGNTIYF.

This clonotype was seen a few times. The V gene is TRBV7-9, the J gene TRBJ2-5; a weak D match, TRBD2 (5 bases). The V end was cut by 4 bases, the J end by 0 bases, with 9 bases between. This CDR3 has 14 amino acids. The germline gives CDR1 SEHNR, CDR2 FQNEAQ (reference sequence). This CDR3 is CASSSMGDQETQYF. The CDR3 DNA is TGTGCCAGCAGCTCCATGGGAGACCAAGAGACCCAGTACTTC.

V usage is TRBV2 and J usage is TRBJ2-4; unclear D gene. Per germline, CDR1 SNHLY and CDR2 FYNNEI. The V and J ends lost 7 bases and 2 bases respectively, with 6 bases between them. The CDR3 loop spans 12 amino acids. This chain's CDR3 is CASTASKNIQYF. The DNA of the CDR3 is TGTGCCAGCACAGCTTCCAAAAACATTCAGTACTTC.

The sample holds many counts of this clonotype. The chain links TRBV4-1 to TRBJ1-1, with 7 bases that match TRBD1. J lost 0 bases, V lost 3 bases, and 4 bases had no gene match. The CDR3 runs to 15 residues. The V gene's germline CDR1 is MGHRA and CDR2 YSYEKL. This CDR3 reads CASSQPTGMNTEAFF. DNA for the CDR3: TGCGCCAGCAGCCAGCCGACAGGGATGAACACTGAAGCTTTCTTT.

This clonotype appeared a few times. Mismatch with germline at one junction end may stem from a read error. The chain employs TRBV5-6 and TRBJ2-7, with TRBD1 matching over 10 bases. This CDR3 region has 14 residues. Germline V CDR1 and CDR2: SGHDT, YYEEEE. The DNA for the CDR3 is TGTGCCAGCAGGGAGACAGGGGGCTCCTTCGAGCAGTACTTC. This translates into CASRETGGSFEQYF.

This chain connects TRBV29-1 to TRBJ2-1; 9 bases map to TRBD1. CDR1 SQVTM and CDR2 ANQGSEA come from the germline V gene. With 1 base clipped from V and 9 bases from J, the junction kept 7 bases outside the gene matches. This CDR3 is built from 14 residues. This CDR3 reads CSVEVGQGASEQFF. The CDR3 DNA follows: TGCAGCGTTGAAGTGGGACAGGGTGCGAGTGAGCAGTTCTTC.

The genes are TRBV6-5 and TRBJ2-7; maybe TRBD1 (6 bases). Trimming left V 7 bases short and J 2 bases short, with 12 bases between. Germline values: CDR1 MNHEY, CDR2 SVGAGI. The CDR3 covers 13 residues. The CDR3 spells CASKAGAPYEQYF. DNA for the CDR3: TGTGCCAGCAAGGCAGGGGCCCCCTACGAGCAGTACTTC.

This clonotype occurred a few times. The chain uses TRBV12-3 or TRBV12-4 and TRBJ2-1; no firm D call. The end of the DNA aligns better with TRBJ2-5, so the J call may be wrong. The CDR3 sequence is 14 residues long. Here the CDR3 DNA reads TGTGCCAGCAGTTTCCGAGACGGCAAAGAGACCCAGTACTTC. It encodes CASSFRDGKETQYF.

The CDR3 is CASLPTLLGVEGKLFF. CDR3 bases: TGTGCCAGTCTTCCTACCCTCTTGGGAGTCGAAGGAAAACTGTTTTTT. The J gene is TRBJ1-4, the V gene TRBV6-6; D gene unclear. Germline V gene lookup returns CDR1 MNHNY and CDR2 SVGAGI (reference sequence). With 9 bases removed from V and 10 bases from J, the gap between germline ends came to 27 bases. This CDR3 is built from 16 residues.

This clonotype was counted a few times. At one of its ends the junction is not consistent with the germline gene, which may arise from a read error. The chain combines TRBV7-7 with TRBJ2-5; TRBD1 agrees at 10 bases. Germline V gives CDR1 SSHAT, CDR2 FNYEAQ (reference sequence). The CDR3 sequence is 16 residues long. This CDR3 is CASSEGQGGYQETQYF. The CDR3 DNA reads TGTGCTAGCAGCGAAGGACAGGGGGGATACCAAGAGACCCAGTACTTC.

The CDR3 DNA is TGCAGCGTTGAAACCGGGACAGATATACGAGGGCAGTACTTC. Translation gives CSVETGTDIRGQYF. This chain connects TRBV29-1 to TRBJ2-7, with 7 bases identical to TRBD1. The J segment lost 9 bases and the V segment lost 2 bases, leaving 13 bases of the junction unmatched. Germline V gene lookup returns CDR1 SQVTM and CDR2 ANQGSEA. The CDR3 has 14 residues.

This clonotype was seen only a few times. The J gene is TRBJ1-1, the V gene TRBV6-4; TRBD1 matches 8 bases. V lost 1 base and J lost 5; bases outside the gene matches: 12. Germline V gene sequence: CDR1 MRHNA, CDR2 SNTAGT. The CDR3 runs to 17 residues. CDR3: CASSDFPRQGPQTEAFF. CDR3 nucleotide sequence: TGTGCCAGCAGTGACTTTCCTCGACAGGGGCCCCAAACTGAAGCTTTCTTT.

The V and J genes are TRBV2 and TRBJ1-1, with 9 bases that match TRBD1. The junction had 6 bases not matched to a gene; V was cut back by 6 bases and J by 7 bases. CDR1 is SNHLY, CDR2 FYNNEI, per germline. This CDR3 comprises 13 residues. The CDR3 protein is CASSKDRGGEAFF. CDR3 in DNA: TGTGCCAGCAGCAAGGACAGGGGAGGTGAAGCTTTCTTT.